These T cell receptor beta chains were read from a single sample in a study of vaccination and CD4 T cells after COVID-19. The antigens for these receptors are not known. TCRdb independently ran MiXCR on the PCR reads; one entry per CDR3 protein. This table has more than 9,000 distinct CDR3 sequences, over 55% appearing once. Sequencing was performed on CD4+ T cells from blood, cultured in vitro. Receptors were obtained from a human donor who had recovered from COVID-19. CDR3s include the opening cysteine and the closing phenylalanine or tryptophan. The order of the fields is D gene, clone size, CDR3 length, V gene, J gene, CDR3 DNA, CDR3 protein. A D gene is named only where the DNA matches it firmly. Only some rows state a clone size, as once, few, many or a class for expanded clones.

TRBD1,.,16,TRBV24-1,TRBJ2-1,TGTGCCACCAGTGATTCCGGGACAGGGAGGGACAATGAGCAGTTCTTC,CATSDSGTGRDNEQFF
.,.,17,TRBV19,TRBJ1-5,TGTGCCAGTAGTATGGCCCGGGGGGTGGGGCGCAATCAGCCCCAGCATTTT,CASSMARGVGRNQPQHF
.,few,13,TRBV20-1,TRBJ1-6,TGCAGTGCTAAGGACAGCCAGTATTCACCCCTCCACTTT,CSAKDSQYSPLHF
TRBD2,.,21,TRBV4-2,TRBJ2-1,TGTGCCAGCAGCCAAGACTTGGGTAGGGGGGAACTAGCGGGAGTTCACGATGAGCAGTTCTTC,CASSQDLGRGELAGVHDEQFF
TRBD1,.,16,TRBV27,TRBJ2-1,TGTGCCAGCAGTCTCCAAAGGACAGGGGGCTACAATGAGCAGTTCTTC,CASSLQRTGGYNEQFF
.,few,14,TRBV20-1,TRBJ2-3,TGCAGTGCTAGTGGTCTAGTGAGCACAGATACGCAGTATTTT,CSASGLVSTDTQYF
.,.,13,TRBV20-1,TRBJ2-1,TGCAGTGCTCGAAAGACAGGTCGTATAGAGCAGTTCTTC,CSARKTGRIEQFF
.,.,17,TRBV19,TRBJ2-7,TGTGCCAGTACCCATCAGGCGGGGGCCGACACCACCTACGAGCAGTACTTC,CASTHQAGADTTYEQYF
.,.,15,TRBV2,TRBJ2-7,TGTGCCAGCAGTGAAGAGGCCCCTATTACCTACGAGCAGTACTTC,CASSEEAPITYEQYF
TRBD2,few,16,TRBV20-1,TRBJ2-3,TGCAGTGCCAAGACTAGCGGACACCGCGGGGTAGATACGCAGTATTTT,CSAKTSGHRGVDTQYF
.,.,13,TRBV19,TRBJ1-5,TGTGCCAGTAGTACTTGGACCGATCAGCCCCAGCATTTT,CASSTWTDQPQHF
.,.,15,TRBV7-9,TRBJ2-7,TGTGCCAGCAGCACCGGAGGGCTAGGGGATAGGGAGCAGTACTTC,CASSTGGLGDREQYF
.,once,13,TRBV19,TRBJ2-2,TGTGCCAGTAGTACAGTGAACACCGGGGAGCTGTTTTTT,CASSTVNTGELFF
.,.,14,TRBV24-1,TRBJ2-3,TGTGCCACCAGTGACCATGGACTAACAGATACGCAGTATTTT,CATSDHGLTDTQYF
TRBD1,.,17,TRBV20-1,TRBJ2-2,TGCAGTGCTAGAGATTCGGATAGGACAGGGACCACCGGGGAGCTGTTTTTT,CSARDSDRTGTTGELFF
.,.,13,TRBV7-7,TRBJ2-1,TGTGCTAGCAGCCGGGACGGCTACAATGAGCAGTTCTTC,CASSRDGYNEQFF
TRBD1,.,13,TRBV19,TRBJ2-7,TGTGCCAGTACCACGGGACAGGGCGGCGAGCAGTACTTC,CASTTGQGGEQYF
TRBD1,.,16,TRBV7-9,TRBJ2-3,TGTGCCAGCAGCGACCCCATCAGGGGGCGTGCAGATACGCAGTATTTT,CASSDPIRGRADTQYF
.,.,15,TRBV6-1,TRBJ2-1,TGTGCCAGCAGTGAAGCAAGGATATGGTACAATGAGCAGTTCTTC,CASSEARIWYNEQFF
.,few,15,TRBV20-1,TRBJ2-2,TGCAGTGCTAGAGAAGCGGGTGGGCTGGCCGGGGAGCTGTTTTTT,CSAREAGGLAGELFF
.,few,14,TRBV15,TRBJ1-2,TGTGCCACCAGCAGAGATCGAAAGTCGTATGGCTACACCTTC,CATSRDRKSYGYTF
TRBD1,.,13,TRBV20-1,TRBJ1-4,TGCAGTGCGACGGGACAGATCAATGAAAAACTGTTTTTT,CSATGQINEKLFF
.,once,17,TRBV6-1,TRBJ2-6,TGTGCCAGCAGTGCGGCACTCTCCAGGGCTGGGGCCAACGTCCTGACTTTC,CASSAALSRAGANVLTF
TRBD1,.,16,TRBV10-3,TRBJ1-2,TGTGCCATCAGTGACCGAATATCGGCAGGGGGTTTGGGCTACACCTTC,CAISDRISAGGLGYTF
.,.,15,TRBV6-2/TRBV6-3,TRBJ2-7,TGTGCCAGCAGGCCTGGACCCCCTGCGACCTACGAGCAGTACTTC,CASRPGPPATYEQYF
TRBD1,once,18,TRBV7-9,TRBJ2-7,TGTGCCAGCAGCTTAGGTACGCGGACAACAGGGGGCTCCTACGAGCAGTACTTC,CASSLGTRTTGGSYEQYF
.,.,16,TRBV7-2,TRBJ2-5,TGTGCCAGCAGCTTATGGTGGGGGCGGGAGAGAGAGACCCAGTACTTC,CASSLWWGRERETQYF
.,.,13,TRBV27,TRBJ1-2,TGTGCCAGCAGTTTTCGGGGTAGCTATGGCTACACCTTC,CASSFRGSYGYTF
.,.,14,TRBV6-1,TRBJ1-4,TGTGCCAGCAGTGATGGGGGGGGCTATGAAAAACTGTTTTTT,CASSDGGGYEKLFF
TRBD2,.,16,TRBV11-3,TRBJ2-7,TGTGGCAGCAGCCATGGGGGACTAGCGGGCTCCTACGAGCAGTACTTC,CGSSHGGLAGSYEQYF
.,.,15,TRBV6-5,TRBJ1-1,TGTGCCAGCAGTTACTTCGGCAGGGGGAACACTGAAGCTTTCTTT,CASSYFGRGNTEAFF